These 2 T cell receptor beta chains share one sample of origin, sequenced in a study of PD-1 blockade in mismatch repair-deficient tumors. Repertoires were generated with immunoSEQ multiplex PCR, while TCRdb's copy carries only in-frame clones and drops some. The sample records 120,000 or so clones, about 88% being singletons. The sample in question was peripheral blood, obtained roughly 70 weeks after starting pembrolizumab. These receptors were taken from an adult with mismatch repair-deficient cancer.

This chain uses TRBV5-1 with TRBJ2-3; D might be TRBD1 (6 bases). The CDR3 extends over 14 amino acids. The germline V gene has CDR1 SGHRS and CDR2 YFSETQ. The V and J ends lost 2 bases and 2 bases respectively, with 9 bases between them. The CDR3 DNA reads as TGCGCCAGCAGCTTCGGACAGCACACAGATACGCAGTATTTT. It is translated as CASSFGQHTDTQYF. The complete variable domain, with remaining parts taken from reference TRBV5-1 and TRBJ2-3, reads KAGVTQTPRYLIKTRGQQVTLSCSPISGHRSVSWYQQTPGQGLQFLFEYFSETQRNKGNFPGRFSGRQFSNSRSEMNVSTLELGDSALYLCASSFGQHTDTQYFGPGTRLTVL.

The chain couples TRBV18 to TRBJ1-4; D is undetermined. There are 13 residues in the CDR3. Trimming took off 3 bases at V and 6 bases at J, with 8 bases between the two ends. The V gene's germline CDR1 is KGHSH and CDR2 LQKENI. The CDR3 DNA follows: TGTGCCAGCTCACCTTCGGAGGATGAAAAACTGTTTTTT. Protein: CASSPSEDEKLFF.